This T cell receptor (beta chain) emerged from a study of T cells in Graves' hyperthyroidism and ophthalmopathy. Whole-study results and caveats: A model using 13 V-J features told ophthalmopathy apart from stable hyperthyroidism. Most thyroid clonotypes expanded above 0.001 were also detected in blood.

V lost 3 bases, J lost 0 bases, and 19 bases lay in between. The germline CDR1 and CDR2 sequences are KGHSH and LQKENI. The CDR3 has 18 amino acids. Authors of the study amplified TCR beta CDR3 regions from RNA transcripts. HTBI primers were employed in a first-round RT-PCR of the TCR CDR3. A single record per CDR3 protein comes from TCRdb applying MiXCR to the multiplex PCR reads. The data hold around 300,000 distinct CDR3 sequences, with 22% observed a single time. Patients with uncontrolled infections, other autoimmune diseases, pregnancy or lactation were excluded. Thyroid ultrasound and orbital computed tomography, with clinical symptoms and serum thyroxine and TRAb, informed diagnoses. In regard to this clonotype: Antigen: not known.

Material: blood. This clonotype originated in a man aged 30 to 39 with Graves' ophthalmopathy. The chain recombines TRBV18 with TRBJ2-3; D possibly corresponds to TRBD1 (5 bases). Here the CDR3 reads CASSPLDLRQTSTDTQYF. DNA for the CDR3: TGTGCCAGCTCACCTCTAGATCTTCGACAGACAAGCACAGATACGCAGTATTTT. The full variable domain, completed using reference TRBV18 and TRBJ2-3, is NAGVMQNPRHLVRRRGQEARLRCSPMKGHSHVYWYRQLPEEGLKFMVYLQKENIIDESGMPKERFSAEFPKEGPSILRIQQVVRGDSAAYFCASSPLDLRQTSTDTQYFGPGTRLTVL.